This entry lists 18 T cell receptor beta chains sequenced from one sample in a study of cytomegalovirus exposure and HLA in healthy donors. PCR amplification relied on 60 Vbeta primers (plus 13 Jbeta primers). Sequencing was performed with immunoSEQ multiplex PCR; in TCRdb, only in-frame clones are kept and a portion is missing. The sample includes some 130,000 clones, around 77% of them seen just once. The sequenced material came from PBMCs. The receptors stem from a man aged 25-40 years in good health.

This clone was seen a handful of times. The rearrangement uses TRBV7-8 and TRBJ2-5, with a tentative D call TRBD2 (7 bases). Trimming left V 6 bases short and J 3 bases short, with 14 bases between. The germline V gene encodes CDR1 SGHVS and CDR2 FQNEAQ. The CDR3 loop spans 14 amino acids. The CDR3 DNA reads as TGTGCCAGCAGATTGGGGGGGCTAAAAGAGACCCAGTACTTC. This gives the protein CASRLGGLKETQYF.

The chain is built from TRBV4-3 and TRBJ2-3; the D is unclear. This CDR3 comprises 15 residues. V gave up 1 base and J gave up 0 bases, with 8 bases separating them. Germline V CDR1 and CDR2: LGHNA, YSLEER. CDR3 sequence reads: CASSQVDSSTDTQYF. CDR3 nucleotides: TGCGCCAGCAGCCAAGTAGATTCTAGCACAGATACGCAGTATTTT.

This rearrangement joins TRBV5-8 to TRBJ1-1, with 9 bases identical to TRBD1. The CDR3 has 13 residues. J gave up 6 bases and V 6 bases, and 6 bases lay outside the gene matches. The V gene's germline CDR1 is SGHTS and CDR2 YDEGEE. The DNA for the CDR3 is TGTGCCAGCACCAGACAGGGGGGGGCTGAAGCTTTCTTT. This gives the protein CASTRQGGAEAFF.

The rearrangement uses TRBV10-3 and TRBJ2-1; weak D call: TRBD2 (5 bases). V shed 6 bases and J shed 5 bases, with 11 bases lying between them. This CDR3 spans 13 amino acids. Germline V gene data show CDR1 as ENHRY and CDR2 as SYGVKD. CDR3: CAIRVEGHNEQFF. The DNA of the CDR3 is TGTGCCATCAGGGTAGAGGGCCACAATGAGCAGTTCTTC.

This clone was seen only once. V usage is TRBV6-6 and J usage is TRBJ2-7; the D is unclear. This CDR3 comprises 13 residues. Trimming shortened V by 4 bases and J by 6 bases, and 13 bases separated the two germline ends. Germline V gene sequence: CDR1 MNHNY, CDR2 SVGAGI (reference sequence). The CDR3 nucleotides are TGTGCCAGCAGTTTCCTTACCGACTCCGAGCAGTACTTC. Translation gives CASSFLTDSEQYF.

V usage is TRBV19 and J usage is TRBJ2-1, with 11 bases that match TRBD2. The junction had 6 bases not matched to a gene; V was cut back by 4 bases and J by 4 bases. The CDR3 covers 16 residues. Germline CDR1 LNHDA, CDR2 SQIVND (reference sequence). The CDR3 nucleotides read TGTGCCAGTAGTAGTGGGGCTAGCGGGAGGTACAATGAGCAGTTCTTC. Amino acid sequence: CASSSGASGRYNEQFF.

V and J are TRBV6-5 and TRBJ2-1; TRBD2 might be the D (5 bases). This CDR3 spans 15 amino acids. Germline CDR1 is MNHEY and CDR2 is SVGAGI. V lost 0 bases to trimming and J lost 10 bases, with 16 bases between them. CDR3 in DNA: TGTGCCAGCAGTTACTCGAGGGCCCAACCGAGAGAGCAGTTCTTC. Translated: CASSYSRAQPREQFF.

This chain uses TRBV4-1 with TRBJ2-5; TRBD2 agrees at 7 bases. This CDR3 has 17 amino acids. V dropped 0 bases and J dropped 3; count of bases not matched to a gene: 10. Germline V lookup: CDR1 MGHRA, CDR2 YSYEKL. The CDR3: CASSQDPGGGLEETQYF. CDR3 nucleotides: TGCGCCAGCAGCCAAGATCCGGGGGGAGGGTTGGAAGAGACCCAGTACTTC.

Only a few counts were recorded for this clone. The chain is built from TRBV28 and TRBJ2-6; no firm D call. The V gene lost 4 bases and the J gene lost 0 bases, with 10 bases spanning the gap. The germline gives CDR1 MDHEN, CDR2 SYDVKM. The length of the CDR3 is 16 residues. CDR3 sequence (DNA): TGTGCCAGCAGTTCACCAAGACTCTCTGGGGCCAACGTCCTGACTTTC. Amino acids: CASSSPRLSGANVLTF. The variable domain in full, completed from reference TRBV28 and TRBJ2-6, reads DVKVTQSSRYLVKRTGEKVFLECVQDMDHENMFWYRQDPGLGLRLIYFSYDVKMKEKGDIPEGYSVSREKKERFSLILESASTNQTSMYLCASSSPRLSGANVLTFGAGSRLTVL.

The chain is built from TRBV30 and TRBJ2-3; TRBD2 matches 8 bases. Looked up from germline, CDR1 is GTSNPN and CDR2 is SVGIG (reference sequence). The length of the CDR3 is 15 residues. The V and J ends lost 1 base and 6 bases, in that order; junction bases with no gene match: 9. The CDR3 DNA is TGTGCCTGGAGTGCCGAAGGGGCGGGAGGTGATACGCAGTATTTT. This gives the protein CAWSAEGAGGDTQYF.

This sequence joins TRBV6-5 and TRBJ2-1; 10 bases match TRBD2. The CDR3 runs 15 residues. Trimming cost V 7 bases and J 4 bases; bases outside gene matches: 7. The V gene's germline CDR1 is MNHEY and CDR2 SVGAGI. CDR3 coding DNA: TGTGCCAGCACCGAGGGAGCGGGGGGGTACAATGAGCAGTTCTTC. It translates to CASTEGAGGYNEQFF.

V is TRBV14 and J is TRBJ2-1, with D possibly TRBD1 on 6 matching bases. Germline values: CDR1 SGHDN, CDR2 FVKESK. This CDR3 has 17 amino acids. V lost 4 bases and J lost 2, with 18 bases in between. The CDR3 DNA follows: TGTGCCAGCAGCCCGAGCTTTAGGGGGAGTGCCTACAATGAGCAGTTCTTC. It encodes CASSPSFRGSAYNEQFF.

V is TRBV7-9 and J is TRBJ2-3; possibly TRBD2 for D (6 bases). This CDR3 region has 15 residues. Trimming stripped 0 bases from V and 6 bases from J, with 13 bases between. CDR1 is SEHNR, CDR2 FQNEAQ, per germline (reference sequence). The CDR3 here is CASSLAGGPFDTQYF. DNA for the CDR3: TGTGCCAGCAGCTTAGCGGGAGGCCCCTTCGATACGCAGTATTTT.

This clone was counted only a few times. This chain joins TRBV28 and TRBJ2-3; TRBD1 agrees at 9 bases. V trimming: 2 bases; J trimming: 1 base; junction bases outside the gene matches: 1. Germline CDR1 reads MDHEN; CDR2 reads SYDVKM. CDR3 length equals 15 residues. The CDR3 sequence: CASSLTGGGTDTQYF. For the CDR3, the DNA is TGTGCCAGCAGTTTAACAGGGGGCGGCACAGATACGCAGTATTTT.

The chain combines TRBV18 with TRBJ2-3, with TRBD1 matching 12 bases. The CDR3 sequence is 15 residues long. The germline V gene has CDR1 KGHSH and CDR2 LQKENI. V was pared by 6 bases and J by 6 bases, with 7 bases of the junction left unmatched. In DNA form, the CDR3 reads TGTGCCAGCTCCCCCCCGGGACAGGGGGCGGATACGCAGTATTTT. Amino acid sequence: CASSPPGQGADTQYF.

The CDR3 reads CAWSFSGVGGYTF. CDR3 DNA sequence: TGTGCCTGGAGCTTTTCAGGGGTCGGAGGCTACACCTTC. The chain carries TRBV30 and TRBJ1-2; tentative D call: TRBD1 (6 bases). Germline V gene lookup returns CDR1 GTSNPN and CDR2 SVGIG (reference sequence). The CDR3 sequence is 13 residues long. V lost 3 bases, J lost 8 bases, and 16 bases lay in between.

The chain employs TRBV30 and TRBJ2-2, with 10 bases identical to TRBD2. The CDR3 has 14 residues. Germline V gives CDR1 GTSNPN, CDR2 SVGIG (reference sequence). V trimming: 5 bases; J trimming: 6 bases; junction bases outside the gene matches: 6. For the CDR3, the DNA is TGTGCCTGGCAAGCCGGACTAGCGGCCGGGGAGCTGTTTTTT. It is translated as CAWQAGLAAGELFF.

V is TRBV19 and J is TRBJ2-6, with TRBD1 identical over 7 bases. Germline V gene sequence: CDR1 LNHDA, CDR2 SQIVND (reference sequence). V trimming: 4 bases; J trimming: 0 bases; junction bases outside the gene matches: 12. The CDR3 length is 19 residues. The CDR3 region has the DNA TGTGCCAGTAGTACGAGACAGGGCCTACTTGACTCTGGGGCCAACGTCCTGACTTTC. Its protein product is CASSTRQGLLDSGANVLTF.